This is a list of T cell receptor beta chains from one sample in a study of blood T cell repertoires in COVID-19. The method was immunoSEQ multiplex PCR; TCRdb's version includes in-frame clones alone and lacks a portion of them. The table lists about 78,000 clones, roughly 88% of them singletons. Sequencing was carried out using peripheral blood. The receptors derive from a woman aged 50 to 60 in a cohort sampled during active COVID-19. The CDR3 runs from the conserved cysteine through the conserved F or W. D genes are given only for firm matches. Clone size is not always given. Where it is, it says once, few, many or a class for expanded clones.

D | J | size | V | CDR3 | DNA
- | TRBJ1-1 | - | TRBV6-5 | CASSLLGGLRTEAFF | TGTGCCAGCAGTTTACTGGGGGGGCTGAGGACTGAAGCTTTCTTT
- | TRBJ1-6 | - | TRBV18 | CASSPEAYNSPLHF | TGTGCCAGCTCACCAGAAGCGTATAATTCACCCCTCCACTTT
- | TRBJ1-4 | once | TRBV19 | CASSITGLGEKLFF | TGTGCCAGTAGTATAACAGGTCTCGGTGAAAAACTGTTTTTT
- | TRBJ2-5 | - | TRBV27 | CASLRVETQYF | TGTGCCAGCCTCCGGGTGGAGACCCAGTACTTC
TRBD1 | TRBJ1-2 | - | TRBV28 | CASSSLTGDYGYTF | TGTGCCAGCAGTTCCCTGACAGGGGACTATGGCTACACCTTC
- | TRBJ2-1 | - | TRBV13 | CASSPVGRVRNEQFF | TGTGCCAGCAGCCCGGTGGGCAGGGTGCGAAATGAGCAGTTCTTC
TRBD2 | TRBJ2-1 | - | TRBV7-8 | CASVPIAGASNNEQFF | TGTGCCAGCGTACCAATAGCGGGAGCGTCCAACAATGAGCAGTTCTTC
- | TRBJ2-7 | - | TRBV7-8 | CASSLWTASYEQYF | TGTGCCAGCAGCTTATGGACAGCATCCTACGAGCAGTACTTC
TRBD1 | TRBJ2-5 | - | TRBV19 | CASKDRGGQETQYF | TGTGCCAGTAAGGACAGGGGGGGACAAGAGACCCAGTACTTC
- | TRBJ1-3 | - | TRBV28 | CASSPSPGANSGNTIYF | TGTGCCAGCAGTCCATCCCCGGGAGCTAACTCTGGAAACACCATATATTTT
- | TRBJ2-7 | - | TRBV6-2/TRBV6-3 | CASSYSPSAYEQYF | TGTGCCAGCAGTTACTCTCCCTCCGCCTACGAGCAGTACTTC
- | TRBJ1-4 | - | TRBV6-8 | CASRVTRVTTNEKLFF | TGTGCCAGCAGAGTTACCAGGGTGACAACTAATGAAAAACTGTTTTTT
TRBD2 | TRBJ2-7 | once | TRBV18 | CASSPSSLAGDDEQYF | TGTGCCAGCTCACCATCTAGTCTAGCGGGAGACGACGAGCAGTACTTC
TRBD2 | TRBJ2-7 | - | TRBV19 | CASSLLAGPYEQYF | TGTGCCAGTAGTCTACTAGCGGGGCCCTACGAGCAGTACTTC
TRBD1 | TRBJ2-1 | - | TRBV10-3 | CAISNGQGYDNEQFF | TGTGCCATCAGTAATGGACAGGGCTATGACAATGAGCAGTTCTTC
- | TRBJ1-5 | - | TRBV28 | CASRPPGLTSGGSNQPQHF | TGTGCCAGCAGGCCTCCGGGGCTAACTAGCGGAGGGAGCAATCAGCCCCAGCATTTT
TRBD2 | TRBJ2-1 | - | TRBV7-7 | CASSPLGAGDNNEQFF | TGTGCCAGCAGCCCCTTGGGCGCGGGAGACAACAATGAGCAGTTCTTC
- | TRBJ2-1 | - | TRBV19 | CASSMGPLWGPGQFF | TGTGCCAGTAGTATGGGGCCGCTATGGGGTCCTGGGCAGTTCTTC
- | TRBJ1-1 | - | TRBV28 | CASSHPLGGRLLNTEAFF | TGTGCCAGCAGTCACCCCCTCGGGGGGAGGTTGCTGAACACTGAAGCTTTCTTT
- | TRBJ1-6 | - | TRBV2 | CASTEGHEESPLHF | TGTGCCAGCACCGAGGGTCACGAAGAGTCACCCCTCCACTTT
TRBD2 | TRBJ2-7 | - | TRBV27 | CASSSHGLGAYEQYF | TGTGCCAGCAGTTCTCATGGACTAGGAGCTTACGAGCAGTACTTC
TRBD2 | TRBJ2-1 | - | TRBV27 | CASSPQSGFGLAGGPIRYEQFF | TGTGCCAGCAGCCCCCAATCCGGTTTTGGACTAGCGGGAGGGCCTATCAGATATGAGCAGTTCTTC